A single T cell receptor (beta chain) is shown here with its context. The target antigen is unknown. This entry comes from a study of T cell responses to AZD1222 COVID-19 vaccine. For the study at large: It was second doses at about 4 or about 12 weeks that were pooled.

Study results and limitations: Most donors were white British and more were female, and clonal diversity was possibly underestimated. The study sampled repertoires only after the peak T cell response.

Profiled with immunoSEQ multiplex PCR; TCRdb holds only in-frame clones, not every one. The sample lists under 150,000 clones, approximately 90% occurring once. The sequence came from an adult in good health. Here the sequenced sample was peripheral blood, taken on day 0 of AZD1222 vaccination.

The CDR3 DNA sequence: TGTGCCACCAGCAGAGACCCGCAGGGGAGTACGCAAGAGACCCAGTACTTC. This sequence encodes CATSRDPQGSTQETQYF. V gene TRBV15 combines with J gene TRBJ2-5, with TRBD1 as a possible D gene (6 bases). The V end was cut by 0 bases, the J end by 2 bases, with 16 bases between. CDR3 length: 17 residues. In germline, CDR1 is LNHNV, CDR2 YYDKDF (reference sequence).